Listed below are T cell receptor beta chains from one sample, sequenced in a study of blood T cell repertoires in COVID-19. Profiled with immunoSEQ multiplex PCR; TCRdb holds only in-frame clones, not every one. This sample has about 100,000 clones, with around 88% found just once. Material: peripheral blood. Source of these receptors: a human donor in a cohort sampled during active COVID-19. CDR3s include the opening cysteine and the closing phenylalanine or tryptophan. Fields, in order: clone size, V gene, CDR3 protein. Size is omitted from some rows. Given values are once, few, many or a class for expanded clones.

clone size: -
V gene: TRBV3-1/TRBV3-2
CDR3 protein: CASSQVYEQFF

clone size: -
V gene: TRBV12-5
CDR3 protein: CASGLDPRVAEQFF

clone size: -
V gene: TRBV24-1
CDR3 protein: CATSDFRTSGTPHTDTQYF

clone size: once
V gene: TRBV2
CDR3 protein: CASRGGLAGLREQFF

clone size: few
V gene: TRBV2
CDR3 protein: CASSVGSGPYNEQFF

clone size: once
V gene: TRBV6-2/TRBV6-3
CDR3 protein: CASSYRGQASSYEQYF

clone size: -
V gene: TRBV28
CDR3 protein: CASSLFFLEGTGANVLTF

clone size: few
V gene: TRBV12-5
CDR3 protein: CASGLVYDGQINTGELFF

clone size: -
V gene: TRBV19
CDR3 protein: CASRTGGGANTGELFF

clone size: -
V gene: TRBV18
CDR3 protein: CASSPQVDQPQHF

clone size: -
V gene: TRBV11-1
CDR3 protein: CASSQTLGRSYEQYF

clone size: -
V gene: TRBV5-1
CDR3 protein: CASSPTGLAGGEQFF

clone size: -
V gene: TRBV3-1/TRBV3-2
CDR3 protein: CASSQEVLAGTGELFF

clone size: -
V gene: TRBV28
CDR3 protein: CASSSSPQREVDEQFF

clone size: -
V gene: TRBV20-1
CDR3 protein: CSASNLRLAAYEQYF

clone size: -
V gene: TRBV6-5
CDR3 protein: CASSRDIRSELFF

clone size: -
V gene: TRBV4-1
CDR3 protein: CASSQETDIYGYTF

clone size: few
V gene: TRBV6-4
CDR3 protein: CASSDGQQGSTDTQYF

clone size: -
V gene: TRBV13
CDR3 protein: CASSCQGLADDTGELFF

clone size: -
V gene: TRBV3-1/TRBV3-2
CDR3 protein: CASSRGGREQFF

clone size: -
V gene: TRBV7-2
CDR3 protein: CASSTRGYNEQFF

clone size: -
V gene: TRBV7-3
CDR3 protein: CASSPRVTDTQYF

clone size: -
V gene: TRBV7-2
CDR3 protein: CAGGPGGVKTQYF

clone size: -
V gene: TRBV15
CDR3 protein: CATSRARTSYNEQFF

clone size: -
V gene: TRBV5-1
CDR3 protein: CASSWTGGRTEAFF

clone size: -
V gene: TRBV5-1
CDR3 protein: CASSLDLPEKLFF

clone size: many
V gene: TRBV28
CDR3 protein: CASCSATDRGTGELFF

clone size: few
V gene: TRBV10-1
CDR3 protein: CASSDWGNEQYF

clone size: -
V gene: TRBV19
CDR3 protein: CASKTTGSDTQYF

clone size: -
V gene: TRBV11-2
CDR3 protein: CASSLDTRDLRPEAFF

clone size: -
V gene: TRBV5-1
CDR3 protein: CASSPKTGGRTEAFF

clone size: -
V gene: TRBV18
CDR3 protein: CASSPQLAEETQYF

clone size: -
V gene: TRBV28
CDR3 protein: CASSSQGVAGVLEQYF

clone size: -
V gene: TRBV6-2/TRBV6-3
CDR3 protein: CASSYRDRGVGFF

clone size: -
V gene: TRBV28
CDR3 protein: CASSLAPSNEQFF

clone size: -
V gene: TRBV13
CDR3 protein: CASSSVRQGNSPLHF

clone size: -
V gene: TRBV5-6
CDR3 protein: CASSLTSGSKYAYEQYF

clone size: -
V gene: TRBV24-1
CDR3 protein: CAASVAGGPKNEQYF

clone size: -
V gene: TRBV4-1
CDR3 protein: CASSQDRAQGEPTKNIQYF

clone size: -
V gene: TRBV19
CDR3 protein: CASSIWSDNYGYTF

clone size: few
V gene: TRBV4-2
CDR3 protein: CASSPTDGNYGYTF

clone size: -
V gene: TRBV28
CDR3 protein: CASLGTSELRLFF

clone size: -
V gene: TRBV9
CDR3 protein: CASSSRWGTGTYNEQFF

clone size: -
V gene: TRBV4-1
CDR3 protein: CASSARFAGEAETQYF

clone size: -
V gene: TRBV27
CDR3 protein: CASSLGDRYGYTF

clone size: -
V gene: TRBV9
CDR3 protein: CASSVAGFHYGYTF

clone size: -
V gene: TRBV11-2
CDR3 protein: CASRTGTGDLSDLYEQYF

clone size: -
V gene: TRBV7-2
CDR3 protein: CASSLKVVAGSASSYEQYF

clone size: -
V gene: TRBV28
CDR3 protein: CASSRTGYQPQHF

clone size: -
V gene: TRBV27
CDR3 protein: CASSLETGSYEQYF

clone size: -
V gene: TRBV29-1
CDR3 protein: CSVEGRISTDTQYF

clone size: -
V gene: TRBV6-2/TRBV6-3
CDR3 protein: CASSYSEVSYEQYF